This passage covers 26 T cell receptor beta chains from one sample sequenced in a study of blood T cell repertoires in COVID-19. Generated by immunoSEQ multiplex PCR, the TCRdb table keeps only in-frame clones and is missing some. The sample has some 270,000 clones, 80% to 85% seen once. What was sequenced was PBMCs or T cells enriched from blood (not recorded which). The receptors were sampled from a man aged 45-65 years who had recovered from COVID-19.

The rearrangement joins TRBV3-1 (or the pseudogene TRBV3-2) to TRBJ2-5; TRBD2 might be the D (6 bases). CDR3 length: 14 amino acids. Trimming cost V 5 bases and J 5 bases, with 15 bases left between them. CDR1 LGHDT and CDR2 YNNKEL come from the germline V gene (reference sequence). Written as DNA, the CDR3 is TGTGCCAGCAGCGAGAGGAGGGGTTGGGAGACCCAGTACTTC. Protein sequence: CASSERRGWETQYF.

The chain joins TRBV11-3 to TRBJ1-4; possibly TRBD1 for D (6 bases). The CDR3 consists of 15 residues. Looked up from germline, CDR1 is SGHNT and CDR2 is YENEEA. V shed 0 bases and J shed 8 bases, with 13 bases lying between them. The CDR3 DNA reads TGTGCCAGCAGCTTAGAGGGCAGGGGCGTCGAAAAACTGTTTTTT. It translates to CASSLEGRGVEKLFF.

The chain joins TRBV2 to TRBJ1-2; D might be TRBD1 (5 bases). Germline V lookup: CDR1 SNHLY, CDR2 FYNNEI. V lost 6 bases, J lost 4 bases, and 9 bases lay in between. The CDR3 has 12 amino acids. Written as DNA, the CDR3 is TGTGCCAGCAGCCCTCAGGGCTATGGCTACACCTTC. It codes for CASSPQGYGYTF.

The chain has TRBV11-3 and TRBJ2-6, with a tentative D call TRBD1 (6 bases). Deletions cut 5 bases from V and 6 bases from J, with 11 bases between. There are 14 residues in the CDR3. The V gene's germline CDR1 is SGHNT and CDR2 YENEEA. The CDR3: CASSPRTEANVLTF. CDR3 nucleotide sequence: TGTGCCAGCAGCCCCCGGACAGAGGCCAACGTCCTGACTTTC.

The chain employs TRBV7-2 and TRBJ1-6; TRBD1 matches 9 bases. V shed 4 bases, J shed 10 bases, and the junction held 11 bases outside the gene matches. The CDR3 is 16 amino acids. Germline CDR1 reads SGHTA; CDR2 reads FQGNSA. CDR3 in DNA: TGTGCCAGCAGCTCCGGGGGGACAGGGAGGCGGTCACCCCTCCACTTT. Translating it yields CASSSGGTGRRSPLHF.

The chain combines TRBV21-1 with TRBJ2-1; the table's TRBD2 call for D was not verified on the DNA. TRBV21-1 is described as a pseudogene. The CDR3 runs 14 residues. CDR3 protein: CASSKVGVSNEQFF. For the CDR3, the DNA is TGTGCCAGCAGCAAAGTGGGAGTGAGTAATGAGCAGTTCTTC.

The gene calls are TRBV10-3 and TRBJ2-7; 9 positions match TRBD2. The trim removed 4 bases at V and 9 bases at J, leaving 22 bases unmatched. The length of the CDR3 is 18 residues. The germline V gene has CDR1 ENHRY and CDR2 SYGVKD. The CDR3 sequence is CAISGTSVQGGEPRVQYF. The CDR3 coding sequence is TGTGCCATCAGTGGGACTAGCGTGCAAGGAGGGGAGCCGAGAGTGCAGTACTTC.

V is TRBV6-5 and J is TRBJ1-1; D not certain. V was shortened by 9 bases and J by 1 base, with 15 bases between the two germline ends. The CDR3 runs to 14 residues. CDR1 and CDR2 from the germline V gene are MNHEY and SVGAGI. CDR3: CASYFSRWNTEAFF. For the CDR3, the DNA is TGTGCCAGTTACTTTTCTAGGTGGAACACTGAAGCTTTCTTT.

This rearrangement joins TRBV10-1 to TRBJ2-3, with 8 bases fitting TRBD2. The V and J ends lost 3 bases and 3 bases, in that order; junction bases with no gene match: 2. The length of the CDR3 is 14 residues. CDR1 WNHNN and CDR2 SYGVQD come from the germline V gene (reference sequence). CDR3 region: CASSEGGGTDTQYF. In DNA form, the CDR3 reads TGCGCCAGCAGTGAAGGCGGGGGGACAGATACGCAGTATTTT.

This clone was seen a few times. The gene calls are TRBV19 and TRBJ2-1; the match to TRBD2 covers 10 bases. This CDR3 has 16 amino acids. Looked up from germline, CDR1 is LNHDA and CDR2 is SQIVND (reference sequence). Trimming cost V 3 bases and J 10 bases; bases outside gene matches: 12. CDR3 sequence: CASSIARTSGGGEQFF. The CDR3 DNA is TGTGCCAGTAGTATTGCCCGGACTAGCGGTGGGGGGGAGCAGTTCTTC.

The V and J genes are TRBV9 and TRBJ2-1; 11 bases are shared with TRBD2. This CDR3 is built from 16 residues. The trim removed 2 bases at V and 3 bases at J, leaving 4 bases unmatched. Germline V CDR1 and CDR2: SGDLS, YYNGEE. CDR3 protein: CASSVVGTSGYNEQFF. The CDR3 DNA follows: TGTGCCAGCAGCGTTGTCGGGACTAGCGGCTACAATGAGCAGTTCTTC.

J is TRBJ1-2 and V is TRBV3-1 (or the pseudogene TRBV3-2), with D unresolved. Trimming removed 4 bases from V and 7 bases from J, with 19 bases in between. Germline values: CDR1 LGHDT, CDR2 YNNKEL (reference sequence). CDR3 length: 15 amino acids. CDR3 protein: CASSPTSSPWAGYTF. In nucleotides, the CDR3 is TGTGCCAGCAGCCCTACTTCGTCCCCGTGGGCTGGCTACACCTTC.

V gene TRBV9 combines with J gene TRBJ1-2; D remains ambiguous. The CDR3 is made up of 15 amino acids. Trimming pared 3 bases from V and 2 bases from J, leaving 14 bases between. CDR1 and CDR2 (germline): SGDLS, YYNGEE. The CDR3 is CASSASPGPNYGYTF. CDR3 nucleotides: TGTGCCAGCAGCGCAAGTCCGGGTCCCAACTATGGCTACACCTTC.

The chain has TRBV28 and TRBJ2-5, with a possible D match to TRBD2 (6 bases). Germline lookup yields CDR1 MDHEN and CDR2 SYDVKM. The V end lost 6 bases, the J end lost 0 bases, and 17 bases lay between the germline ends. The CDR3 runs 16 residues. The CDR3, as DNA: TGTGCCAGCAGCACACCGGGACTGAGGTACCAAGAGACCCAGTACTTC. It translates to CASSTPGLRYQETQYF.

This sequence joins TRBV6-5 and TRBJ2-1, with 9 bases identical to TRBD1. Germline V gene data show CDR1 as MNHEY and CDR2 as SVGAGI. This CDR3 region has 15 residues. V shed 6 bases, J shed 0 bases, and the junction held 3 bases outside the gene matches. The CDR3 reads CASSSTGGSYNEQFF. The CDR3 nucleotides read TGTGCCAGCAGCTCGACAGGGGGCTCCTACAATGAGCAGTTCTTC.

This rearrangement joins TRBV4-2 to TRBJ2-1; TRBD2 agrees at 10 bases. Germline loops: CDR1 LGHNA, CDR2 YNFKEQ. With 4 bases clipped from V and 8 bases from J, the junction kept 8 bases outside the gene matches. The CDR3 covers 15 residues. The CDR3 sequence is CASSLEGLAGDEQFF. The DNA for the CDR3 is TGTGCCAGCAGCCTAGAGGGGCTAGCGGGAGATGAGCAGTTCTTC.

CDR3 sequence reads: CASSQEEAQPQHF. In nucleotides, the CDR3 is TGCGCCAGCAGCCAAGAAGAGGCTCAGCCCCAGCATTTT. The chain carries TRBV4-3 and TRBJ1-5, with no clear D. The germline V gene has CDR1 LGHNA and CDR2 YSLEER. Trimming took off 0 bases at V and 6 bases at J, with 6 bases between the two ends. The CDR3 spans 13 residues.

The rearrangement joins TRBV9 to TRBJ2-7; TRBD2 matches 9 bases. V dropped 3 bases and J dropped 2; count of bases not matched to a gene: 9. CDR1 and CDR2 (germline): SGDLS, YYNGEE. The CDR3 contains 16 residues. CDR3 nucleotide sequence: TGTGCCAGCAGCGAGGGACCGCGGGAGGGCCCCTACGAGCAGTACTTC. It is translated as CASSEGPREGPYEQYF.

The chain combines TRBV5-1 with TRBJ1-2; no reliable D call. V was shortened by 3 bases and J by 2 bases, with 5 bases between the two germline ends. The length of the CDR3 is 12 residues. CDR1 is SGHRS and CDR2 is YFSETQ in the germline V gene. The CDR3, as DNA: TGCGCCAGCAGCTACACGAACTATGGCTACACCTTC. Translating gives CASSYTNYGYTF.

V usage is TRBV28 and J usage is TRBJ2-7; 10 bases are a match to TRBD1. Per the germline V gene, CDR1 is MDHEN and CDR2 is SYDVKM. The CDR3 loop spans 14 amino acids. Losses at the gene ends were 7 bases for V and 2 bases for J; bases not matched to a gene: 5. The CDR3 spells CASTSGQGTYEQYF. The CDR3 nucleotides are TGTGCCAGCACCTCGGGACAGGGGACCTACGAGCAGTACTTC.

The chain couples TRBV16 to TRBJ1-1; weak D call: TRBD1 (6 bases). Germline V gene data show CDR1 as KGHSY and CDR2 as FQNENV. V was clipped by 2 bases and J by 8 bases, with 15 bases between them. The CDR3 is made up of 14 amino acids. The CDR3 is CASSQSPGGGEAFF. In DNA form, the CDR3 reads TGTGCCAGCAGCCAAAGTCCCGGTGGGGGCGAAGCTTTCTTT.

The chain has TRBV27 and TRBJ1-1; 10 bases agree with TRBD1. The CDR3 covers 17 residues. Germline-derived CDR1 and CDR2 are MNHEY and SMNVEV (reference sequence). Unmatched junction bases numbered 6, after V lost 1 base and J lost 1 base. The CDR3 spells CASSLFPRTGGNTEAFF. CDR3 DNA sequence: TGTGCCAGCAGTTTATTTCCCCGGACAGGGGGGAACACTGAAGCTTTCTTT.

The CDR3 is CATRRTGTNSPLHF. CDR3 in DNA: TGTGCCACCAGAAGGACAGGGACAAATTCACCCCTCCACTTT. The chain carries TRBV15 and TRBJ1-6; TRBD1 aligns across 8 bases. The length of the CDR3 is 14 residues. CDR1 and CDR2 from the germline V gene are LNHNV and YYDKDF (reference sequence). V shed 6 bases, J shed 7 bases, and the junction held 5 bases outside the gene matches.

The chain combines TRBV3-1 (or the pseudogene TRBV3-2) with TRBJ1-6; no reliable D call. With 2 bases removed from V and 7 bases from J, the gap between germline ends came to 12 bases. The CDR3 is 15 amino acids. Germline CDR1 LGHDT, CDR2 YNNKEL (reference sequence). The CDR3 sequence: CASSQFLVGNSPLHF. The CDR3, as DNA: TGTGCCAGCAGCCAATTCTTAGTCGGGAATTCACCCCTCCACTTT.

On this clone itself: The same CDR3 is also encoded by other DNA sequences in this sample. The chain joins TRBV6-2 or TRBV6-3 to TRBJ1-3; D is ambiguous. The CDR3 extends over 14 amino acids. The V gene lost 2 bases and the J gene lost 0 bases, with 5 bases spanning the gap. The V gene's germline CDR1 is MNHEY and CDR2 SVGEGT. CDR3 protein: CASSYGGSGNTIYF. The CDR3 coding sequence is TGTGCCAGCAGTTACGGCGGCTCTGGAAACACCATATATTTT.

The J gene is TRBJ2-4, the V gene TRBV28; 8 bases line up with TRBD1. This CDR3 contains 14 residues. The junction had 8 bases not matched to a gene; V was cut back by 5 bases and J by 8 bases. Germline V gene data show CDR1 as MDHEN and CDR2 as SYDVKM. The CDR3 nucleotides are TGTGCCAGCAGTCACCGGACAGGGCAGGACATTCAGTACTTC. It encodes CASSHRTGQDIQYF.